Below are 32 T cell receptor beta chains sequenced from a single sample in a study of OX40 agonist ivuxolimab in advanced cancers. Measured with immunoSEQ multiplex PCR; TCRdb has only the in-frame clones, and not every one. The sample carries fewer than 80,000 clones, 85% recorded once. The sequencing used CD4+ or CD8+ T cells sorted from blood, collected in a trial of the OX40 agonist ivuxolimab. The receptors stem from an adult with an advanced solid tumor such as melanoma, head and neck, liver or kidney cancer.

The chain combines TRBV25-1 with TRBJ2-2, with 8 bases fitting TRBD1. This CDR3 is 17 amino acids long. With V trimmed by 7 bases and J by 4 bases, 14 bases remained unmatched. Germline CDR1 reads MGHDK; CDR2 reads SYGVNS. CDR3 DNA sequence: TGTGCCAGCACCGGTCCGGGACAGGTGCCTTTCACCGGGGAGCTGTTTTTT. It encodes CASTGPGQVPFTGELFF.

CDR3 loop: CASSLGQGHSTDTQYF. DNA for the CDR3: TGTGCCAGCAGCTTAGGACAGGGACATAGCACAGATACGCAGTATTTT. This sequence joins TRBV7-8 and TRBJ2-3, with 7 bases that match TRBD1. The CDR3 contains 16 residues. Germline values: CDR1 SGHVS, CDR2 FQNEAQ. V trimming: 1 base; J trimming: 0 bases; junction bases outside the gene matches: 4.

The chain couples TRBV6-5 to TRBJ2-7, with 7 bases lining up with TRBD2. CDR3 size: 15 residues. The ends lost 4 bases at V and 0 bases at J; junction bases unmatched: 6. Germline lookup yields CDR1 MNHEY and CDR2 SVGAGI. The CDR3: CASSSPGRSSYEQYF. DNA of the CDR3: TGTGCCAGCAGTTCCCCCGGGAGGAGCTCCTACGAGCAGTACTTC.

V is TRBV9 and J is TRBJ2-7, with TRBD1 as a possible D gene (6 bases). V dropped 7 bases and J dropped 3 bases, with 17 bases sitting between them. This CDR3 spans 14 amino acids. CDR1 and CDR2 (germline): SGDLS, YYNGEE. CDR3 in amino acids: CASSPWDTNYEQYF. Written as DNA, the CDR3 is TGTGCCAGCTCACCCTGGGACACGAACTACGAGCAGTACTTC.

The chain uses TRBV19 and TRBJ1-1; D not resolved. The germline gives CDR1 LNHDA, CDR2 SQIVND (reference sequence). Deletions cut 1 base from V and 6 bases from J, with 12 bases between. CDR3 length: 14 residues. CDR3 residues: CASSIVRGGPEAFF. CDR3 sequence (DNA): TGTGCCAGTAGTATAGTTCGGGGAGGGCCTGAAGCTTTCTTT.

There are a few counts of this clone. V gene TRBV6-5 combines with J gene TRBJ1-6, with 8 bases matching TRBD1. The CDR3 sequence is 14 residues long. The V segment lost 5 bases and the J segment 6 bases; nucleotides outside the gene matches: 3. Germline loops: CDR1 MNHEY, CDR2 SVGAGI. The CDR3 DNA reads as TGTGCCAGCAGTCCCGACAGGGGTAATTCACCCCTCCACTTT. Translated: CASSPDRGNSPLHF.

The table lists this clone with a few counts. The chain joins TRBV7-3 to TRBJ2-2; the D gene is possibly TRBD1 (6 bases). There are 14 residues in the CDR3. The V and J ends lost 4 bases and 2 bases respectively, with 8 bases between them. Germline assignment: CDR1 SGHTA and CDR2 FQGTGA. The CDR3 sequence is CASSWGTNTGELFF. CDR3 in DNA: TGTGCCAGCAGCTGGGGGACAAACACCGGGGAGCTGTTTTTT.

This chain uses TRBV4-3 with TRBJ2-1, with D possibly being TRBD2 (5 bases). Trimming cost V 3 bases and J 5 bases, with 14 bases left between them. CDR1 is LGHNA and CDR2 is YSLEER in the germline V gene. The CDR3 totals 15 residues. CDR3 amino acids: CASSQNADYHNEQFF. CDR3 sequence (DNA): TGCGCCAGCAGCCAGAATGCCGACTATCACAATGAGCAGTTCTTC.

The V and J genes are TRBV27 and TRBJ2-2; D gene uncertain. This CDR3 region has 15 residues. V shed 6 bases and J shed 1 base, with 12 bases lying between them. CDR1 is MNHEY and CDR2 is SMNVEV in the germline V gene (reference sequence). Written as DNA, the CDR3 is TGTGCCAGCAGGGACCCGTATCGGAACACCGGGGAGCTGTTTTTT. It codes for CASRDPYRNTGELFF.

V and J are TRBV18 and TRBJ2-5; 8 bases fit TRBD2. The CDR3 spans 15 residues. The V gene's germline CDR1 is KGHSH and CDR2 LQKENI. V trimming: 3 bases; J trimming: 5 bases; junction bases outside the gene matches: 8. The CDR3 is CASSPLGLAGETQYF. Here the CDR3 DNA reads TGTGCCAGCTCACCTCTCGGACTAGCCGGGGAGACCCAGTACTTC. The full variable domain, in which reference TRBV18 and TRBJ2-5 provide the parts outside the CDR3, is NAGVMQNPRHLVRRRGQEARLRCSPMKGHSHVYWYRQLPEEGLKFMVYLQKENIIDESGMPKERFSAEFPKEGPSILRIQQVVRGDSAAYFCASSPLGLAGETQYFGPGTRLLVL.

The chain employs TRBV27 and TRBJ1-1; D call uncertain. Germline V gives CDR1 MNHEY, CDR2 SMNVEV (reference sequence). Trimming shortened V by 2 bases and J by 0 bases, and 7 bases separated the two germline ends. CDR3 size: 14 residues. The CDR3 sequence: CASSLTRLNTEAFF. The DNA of the CDR3 is TGTGCCAGCAGTTTAACGAGACTGAACACTGAAGCTTTCTTT.

V is TRBV20-1 and J is TRBJ2-7, with D possibly being TRBD1 or TRBD2 (5 bases each). The germline V gene encodes CDR1 DFQATT and CDR2 SNEGSKA (reference sequence). This CDR3 spans 11 amino acids. V lost 5 bases and J lost 6, with 11 bases in between. The CDR3 is CSARTGPEQYF. CDR3 DNA: TGCAGTGCTCGGACGGGACCCGAGCAGTACTTC.

This sequence joins TRBV11-3 and TRBJ1-6; D is unclear. Germline V gene sequence: CDR1 SGHNT, CDR2 YENEEA. V was cut by 5 bases and J by 8 bases, with 10 bases left in between. The CDR3 is 13 residues long. CDR3 loop: CASSPTLDSPLHF. The CDR3, as DNA: TGTGCCAGCAGCCCCACTTTGGATTCACCCCTCCACTTT.

The chain joins TRBV7-9 to TRBJ2-1; D remains ambiguous. The CDR3 has 11 residues. V was pared by 0 bases and J by 12 bases, with 6 bases between. Germline V gene sequence: CDR1 SEHNR, CDR2 FQNEAQ (reference sequence). CDR3 in DNA: TGTGCCAGCAGCTTAGCGACCGGGCAGTTCTTC. Amino acid sequence: CASSLATGQFF.

The V and J genes are TRBV15 and TRBJ2-7, with D perhaps given as TRBD1 or TRBD2 (5 bases each). The CDR3 consists of 16 residues. The V and J ends lost 3 bases and 1 base respectively, with 16 bases between them. Germline CDR1 is LNHNV and CDR2 is YYDKDF (reference sequence). CDR3: CATSRFRDAGSYEQYF. The DNA of the CDR3 is TGTGCCACCAGCAGGTTCCGGGACGCAGGATCCTACGAGCAGTACTTC.

The CDR3 nucleotides are TGTGCCACCCGAGGACGAGGGCGGCAGTTCTTC. Encoded protein: CATRGRGRQFF. The chain has TRBV15 and TRBJ2-1; TRBD2 is a possible D gene (5 bases). This CDR3 has 11 residues. The V and J ends lost 8 bases and 12 bases respectively, with 14 bases between them. The germline gives CDR1 LNHNV, CDR2 YYDKDF (reference sequence).

In this sample, this clone turned up a few times. The chain combines TRBV9 with TRBJ1-1, with D unclear. CDR1 and CDR2 from the germline V gene are SGDLS and YYNGEE. This CDR3 has 14 amino acids. Trimming shortened V by 7 bases and J by 1 base, and 14 bases separated the two germline ends. CDR3 sequence reads: CASSPLPPNTEAFF. CDR3 in DNA: TGTGCCAGCTCCCCACTACCGCCGAACACTGAAGCTTTCTTT.

The chain carries TRBV7-9 and TRBJ1-2; 9 positions match TRBD1. The CDR3 spans 17 residues. With V trimmed by 2 bases and J by 3 bases, 10 bases remained unmatched. CDR1 and CDR2 (germline): SEHNR, FQNEAQ (reference sequence). CDR3 loop: CASSLTPGQGADYGYTF. DNA for the CDR3: TGTGCCAGCAGCTTAACCCCGGGACAGGGAGCGGACTATGGCTACACCTTC.

The rearrangement links TRBV11-2 to TRBJ1-6; the D gene is possibly TRBD1 (6 bases). V lost 5 bases to trimming and J lost 11 bases, with 22 bases between them. CDR3 length equals 16 residues. Germline assignment: CDR1 SGHAT and CDR2 FQNNGV. The CDR3 spells CASSLLLPRQGTPLHF. The CDR3 DNA follows: TGTGCCAGCAGCCTCCTACTTCCTAGGCAGGGGACACCCCTCCACTTT.

The chain employs TRBV19 and TRBJ2-1; 13 positions agree with TRBD2. Germline trimming cut 3 bases from V and 9 bases from J; bases unmatched to any gene: 8. CDR1 and CDR2 from the germline V gene are LNHDA and SQIVND (reference sequence). This CDR3 has 16 residues. This CDR3 is CASSIRGLAGLSEQFF. DNA of the CDR3: TGTGCCAGTAGTATCCGGGGACTAGCGGGATTAAGTGAGCAGTTCTTC.

This chain joins TRBV27 and TRBJ2-3; a possible D gene is TRBD1 (6 bases). Looked up from germline, CDR1 is MNHEY and CDR2 is SMNVEV (reference sequence). There are 15 residues in the CDR3. Deletions cut 3 bases from V and 3 bases from J, with 13 bases between. The CDR3 sequence is CASSLGAGFTDTQYF. The CDR3 coding sequence is TGTGCCAGCAGTTTGGGGGCGGGTTTTACAGATACGCAGTATTTT.

The chain joins TRBV7-2 to TRBJ2-5; possible D gene TRBD2, 5 bases. Germline CDR1 reads SGHTA; CDR2 reads FQGNSA. V lost 3 bases and J 3 bases, leaving 8 bases between the germline ends. This CDR3 has 13 residues. The CDR3 nucleotides read TGTGCCAGCAGCTTGTGGGGAGAAGAGACCCAGTACTTC. It translates to CASSLWGEETQYF.

The chain uses TRBV15 and TRBJ2-3, with D tentatively TRBD2 (6 bases). With 5 bases removed from V and 0 bases from J, the gap between germline ends came to 9 bases. Germline loops: CDR1 LNHNV, CDR2 YYDKDF (reference sequence). The length of the CDR3 is 14 residues. The CDR3 nucleotides read TGTGCCACCAGCGGAGGGAGGAGCACAGATACGCAGTATTTT. Its translation is CATSGGRSTDTQYF.

V is TRBV2 and J is TRBJ2-7; TRBD2 matches 11 bases. Trimming removed 2 bases from V and 2 bases from J; junction bases left unmatched: 5. The CDR3 spans 16 residues. Germline assignment: CDR1 SNHLY and CDR2 FYNNEI. The CDR3 sequence: CASSERGLAVTYEQYF. The CDR3, as DNA: TGTGCCAGCAGTGAACGGGGACTAGCGGTGACCTACGAGCAGTACTTC. Full variable domain (outside the CDR3, taken from reference TRBV2 and TRBJ2-7): EPEVTQTPSHQVTQMGQEVILRCVPISNHLYFYWYRQILGQKVEFLVSFYNNEISEKSEIFDDQFSVERPDGSNFTLKIRSTKLEDSAMYFCASSERGLAVTYEQYFGPGTRLTVT.

This chain joins TRBV18 and TRBJ2-6; a weak D match, TRBD1 (6 bases). Germline V gene data show CDR1 as KGHSH and CDR2 as LQKENI. V dropped 2 bases and J dropped 9 bases, with 14 bases sitting between them. This CDR3 comprises 15 residues. As DNA, the CDR3 is TGTGCCAGCTCACCAACGACAGGCGCCGACAACGTCCTGACTTTC. Translated: CASSPTTGADNVLTF.

This clone was detected once. V gene TRBV11-3 combines with J gene TRBJ2-7, with 7 bases aligning to TRBD1. The germline CDR1 and CDR2 sequences are SGHNT and YENEEA. The CDR3 covers 15 residues. With V trimmed by 5 bases and J by 0 bases, 7 bases remained unmatched. The CDR3: CASSQNRGSSYEQYF. CDR3 coding DNA: TGTGCCAGCAGCCAAAACAGGGGTAGCTCCTACGAGCAGTACTTC.

The V and J genes are TRBV5-1 and TRBJ2-5, with D hard to call. In germline, CDR1 is SGHRS, CDR2 YFSETQ. The CDR3 consists of 13 residues. The ends were cut back, 2 bases at V and 0 bases at J, with 5 bases in the middle. In DNA form, the CDR3 reads TGCGCCAGCAGCTTTGAAAACCAAGAGACCCAGTACTTC. This encodes CASSFENQETQYF.

The rearrangement uses TRBV5-1 and TRBJ2-3; 15 bases fit TRBD2. The junction had 6 bases not matched to a gene; V was cut back by 0 bases and J by 4 bases. Germline V gene data show CDR1 as SGHRS and CDR2 as YFSETQ. The CDR3 is made up of 18 amino acids. CDR3: CASSLDQGLAGGADTQYF. In nucleotides, the CDR3 is TGCGCCAGCAGCTTGGATCAGGGACTAGCGGGGGGCGCAGATACGCAGTATTTT.

The rearrangement links TRBV9 to TRBJ2-7; TRBD2 agrees at 15 bases. The CDR3 runs 15 residues. V shed 2 bases and J 5 bases; nucleotides not matched to a gene: 2. Germline V gives CDR1 SGDLS, CDR2 YYNGEE. CDR3 region: CASSVGTSGRNEQYF. The CDR3 nucleotides read TGTGCCAGCAGCGTGGGGACTAGCGGGAGGAACGAGCAGTACTTC.

This clone was seen just once. J is TRBJ2-3 and V is TRBV7-9; 11 bases line up with TRBD2. Germline V gene sequence: CDR1 SEHNR, CDR2 FQNEAQ (reference sequence). The CDR3 totals 18 residues. V shed 5 bases and J 4 bases; nucleotides not matched to a gene: 14. The CDR3 loop reads CASSPSMLAGGPSDTQYF. In nucleotides, the CDR3 is TGTGCCAGCAGCCCCTCCATGCTAGCGGGAGGCCCTTCAGATACGCAGTATTTT.

The chain employs TRBV7-2 and TRBJ2-5; D is undetermined. Per germline, CDR1 SGHTA and CDR2 FQGNSA. This CDR3 region has 14 residues. V lost 5 bases and J 3 bases, leaving 13 bases between the germline ends. The CDR3 is CASSIDLGKETQYF. The CDR3 DNA follows: TGTGCCAGCAGCATCGATCTCGGTAAAGAGACCCAGTACTTC.

The chain links TRBV9 to TRBJ2-3, with D tentatively TRBD1 (5 bases). CDR1 SGDLS and CDR2 YYNGEE come from the germline V gene. Trimming took off 0 bases at V and 3 bases at J, with 5 bases between the two ends. This CDR3 comprises 13 residues. The CDR3 region has the DNA TGTGCCAGCAGCGTAGAGGGGACAGATACGCAGTATTTT. It is translated as CASSVEGTDTQYF.